This TCR beta chain was profiled in a study of T cells expressing NK-cell markers. TCRdb reanalyzed the 5' RACE reads and collapses them to one entry per CDR3 protein, without DNA. The sample table includes some 440,000 distinct CDR3 sequences. CDR3 length: 17 residues. Germline CDR1 and CDR2: WSHSY and SAAADI. The clonotype comes from a woman in her forties or fifties in good health. Sample: blood T cells: a sorted CD56 or NKG2C T cell subset, CD4+ or CD8+ T cells, or bulk PBMC T cells (not recorded which). The V and J genes are TRBV10-2 and TRBJ2-1; the TRBD1 assignment by TCRdb is unverifiable without DNA. CDR3 sequence: CASSGTGQPNTYNEQFF.